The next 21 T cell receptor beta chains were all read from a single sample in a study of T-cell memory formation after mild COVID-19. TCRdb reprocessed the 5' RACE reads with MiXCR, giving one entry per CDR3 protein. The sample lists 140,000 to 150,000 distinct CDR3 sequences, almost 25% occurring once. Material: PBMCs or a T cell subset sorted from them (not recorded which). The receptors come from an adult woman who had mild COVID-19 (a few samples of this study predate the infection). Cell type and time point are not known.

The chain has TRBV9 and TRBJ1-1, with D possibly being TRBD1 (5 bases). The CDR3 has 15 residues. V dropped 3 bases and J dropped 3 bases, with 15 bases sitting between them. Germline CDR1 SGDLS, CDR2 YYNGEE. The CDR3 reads CASSGTAGFYTEAFF. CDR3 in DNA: TGTGCCAGCAGCGGGACGGCAGGGTTTTACACTGAAGCTTTCTTT.

CDR3 in DNA: TGTGCCAGCAGATCGCTAGCGGCCTCGTACAATGAGCAGTTCTTC. This encodes CASRSLAASYNEQFF. V and J are TRBV2 and TRBJ2-1; 7 nucleotides match TRBD2. In germline, CDR1 is SNHLY, CDR2 FYNNEI. The CDR3 has 15 amino acids. J was trimmed by 4 bases and V by 6 bases; bases with no gene match: 9.

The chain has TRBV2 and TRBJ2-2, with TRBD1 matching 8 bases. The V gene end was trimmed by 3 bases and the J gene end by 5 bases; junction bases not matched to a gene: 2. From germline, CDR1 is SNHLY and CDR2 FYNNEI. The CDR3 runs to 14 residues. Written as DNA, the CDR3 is TGTGCCAGCAGTGACAGGGGGCCGACCGGGGAGCTGTTTTTT. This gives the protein CASSDRGPTGELFF.

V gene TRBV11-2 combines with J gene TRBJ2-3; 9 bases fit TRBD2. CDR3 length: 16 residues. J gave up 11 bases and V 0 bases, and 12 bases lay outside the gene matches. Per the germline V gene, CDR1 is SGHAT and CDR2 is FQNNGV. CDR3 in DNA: TGTGCCAGCAGCTTAGACCTTAGCGGGGGCTTGAACGGGCAGTATTTT. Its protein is CASSLDLSGGLNGQYF. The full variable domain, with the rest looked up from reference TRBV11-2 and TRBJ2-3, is EAGVAQSPRYKIIEKRQSVAFWCNPISGHATLYWYQQILGQGPKLLIQFQNNGVVDDSQLPKDRFSAERLKGVDSTLKIQPAKLEDSAVYLCASSLDLSGGLNGQYFGPGTRLTVL.

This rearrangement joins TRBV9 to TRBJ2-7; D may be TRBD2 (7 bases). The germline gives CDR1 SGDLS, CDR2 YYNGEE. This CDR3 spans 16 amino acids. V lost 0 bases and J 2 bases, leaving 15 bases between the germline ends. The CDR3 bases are TGTGCCAGCAGCGTAGGAGGGCGGGGGCAGCCCTACGAGCAGTACTTC. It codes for CASSVGGRGQPYEQYF.

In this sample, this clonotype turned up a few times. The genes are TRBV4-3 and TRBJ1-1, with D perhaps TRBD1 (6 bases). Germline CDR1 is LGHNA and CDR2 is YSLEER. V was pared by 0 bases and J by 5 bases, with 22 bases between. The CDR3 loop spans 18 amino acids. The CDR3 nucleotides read TGCGCCAGCAGCCAAGATCGATCGAGTACAGGGATGGGAACTGAAGCTTTCTTT. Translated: CASSQDRSSTGMGTEAFF.

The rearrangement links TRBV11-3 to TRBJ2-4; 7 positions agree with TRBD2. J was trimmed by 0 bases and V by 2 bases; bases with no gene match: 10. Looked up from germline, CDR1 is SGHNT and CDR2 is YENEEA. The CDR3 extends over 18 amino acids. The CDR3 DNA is TGTGCCAGCAGCTTATGGTCTAGCGGAGGGATAGCCAAAAACATTCAGTACTTC. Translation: CASSLWSSGGIAKNIQYF.

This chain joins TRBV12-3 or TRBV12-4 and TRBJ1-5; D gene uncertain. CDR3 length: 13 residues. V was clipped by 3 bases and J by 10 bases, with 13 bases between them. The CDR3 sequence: CASSFGVTSPQHF. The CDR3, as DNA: TGTGCCAGCAGTTTTGGGGTTACCTCCCCCCAGCATTTT.

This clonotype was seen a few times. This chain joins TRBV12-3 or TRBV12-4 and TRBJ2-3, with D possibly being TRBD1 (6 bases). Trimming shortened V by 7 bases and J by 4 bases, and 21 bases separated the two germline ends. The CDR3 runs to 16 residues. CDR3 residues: CASNSPEGEIADTQYF. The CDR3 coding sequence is TGTGCCAGCAACTCCCCTGAGGGGGAGATCGCAGATACGCAGTATTTT.

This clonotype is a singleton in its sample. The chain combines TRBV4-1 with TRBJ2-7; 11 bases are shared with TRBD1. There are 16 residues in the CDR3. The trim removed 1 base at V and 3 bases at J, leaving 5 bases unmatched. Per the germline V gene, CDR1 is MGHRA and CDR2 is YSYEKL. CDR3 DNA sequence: TGCGCCAGCAGCCAAGTTGCCGGGACAGGGGGCTACGAGCAGTACTTC. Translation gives CASSQVAGTGGYEQYF.

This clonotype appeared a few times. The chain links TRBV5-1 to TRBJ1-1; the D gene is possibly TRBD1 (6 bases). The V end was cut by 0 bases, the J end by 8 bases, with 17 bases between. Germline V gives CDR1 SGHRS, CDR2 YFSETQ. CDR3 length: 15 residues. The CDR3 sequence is CASSLGSGEGEEAFF. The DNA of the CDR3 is TGCGCCAGCAGCTTGGGGTCAGGGGAGGGAGAGGAAGCTTTCTTT.

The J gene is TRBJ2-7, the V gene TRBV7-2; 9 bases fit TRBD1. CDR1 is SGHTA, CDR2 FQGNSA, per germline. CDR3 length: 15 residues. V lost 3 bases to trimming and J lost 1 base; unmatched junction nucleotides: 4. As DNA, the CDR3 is TGTGCCAGCAGCTTTTACAGGGGGCCATCCTACGAGCAGTACTTC. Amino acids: CASSFYRGPSYEQYF.

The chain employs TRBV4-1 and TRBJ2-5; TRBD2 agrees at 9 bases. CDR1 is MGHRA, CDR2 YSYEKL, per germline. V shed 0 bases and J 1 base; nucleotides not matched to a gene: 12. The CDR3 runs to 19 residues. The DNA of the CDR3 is TGCGCCAGCAGCCAAGATAGTAGCTTGAGCGGGAGGCTCCAAGAGACCCAGTACTTC. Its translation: CASSQDSSLSGRLQETQYF.

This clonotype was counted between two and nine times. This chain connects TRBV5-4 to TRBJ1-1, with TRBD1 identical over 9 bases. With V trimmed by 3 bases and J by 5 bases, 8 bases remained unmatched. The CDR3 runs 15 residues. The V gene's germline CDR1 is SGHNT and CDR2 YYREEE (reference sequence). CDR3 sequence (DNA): TGTGCCAGCAGCTCCGGGACAGGGACGAATACTGAAGCTTTCTTT. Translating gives CASSSGTGTNTEAFF.

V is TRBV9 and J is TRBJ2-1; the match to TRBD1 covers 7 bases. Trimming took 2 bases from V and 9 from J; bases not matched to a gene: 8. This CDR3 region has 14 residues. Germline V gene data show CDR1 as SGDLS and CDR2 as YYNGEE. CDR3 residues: CASSVVTGSIEQFF. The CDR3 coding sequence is TGTGCCAGCAGCGTGGTGACAGGGTCGATTGAGCAGTTCTTC.

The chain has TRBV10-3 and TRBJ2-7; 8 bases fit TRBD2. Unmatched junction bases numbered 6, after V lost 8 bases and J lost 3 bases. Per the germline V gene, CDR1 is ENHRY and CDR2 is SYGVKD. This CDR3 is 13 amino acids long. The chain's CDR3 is CAIQPSGFYEQYF. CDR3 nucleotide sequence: TGTGCCATCCAGCCTAGCGGGTTCTACGAGCAGTACTTC.

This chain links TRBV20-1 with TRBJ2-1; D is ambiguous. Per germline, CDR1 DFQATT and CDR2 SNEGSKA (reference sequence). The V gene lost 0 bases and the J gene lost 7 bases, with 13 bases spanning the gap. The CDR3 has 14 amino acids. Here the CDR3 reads CSARDKGPRNEQFF. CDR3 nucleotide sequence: TGCAGTGCTAGAGACAAGGGCCCTCGTAATGAGCAGTTCTTC.

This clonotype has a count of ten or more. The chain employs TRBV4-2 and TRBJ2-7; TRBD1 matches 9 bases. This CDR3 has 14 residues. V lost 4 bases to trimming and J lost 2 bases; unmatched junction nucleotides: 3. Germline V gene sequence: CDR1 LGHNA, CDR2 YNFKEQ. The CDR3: CASSLGTGTYEQYF. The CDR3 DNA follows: TGTGCCAGCAGCCTTGGGACAGGGACCTACGAGCAGTACTTC.

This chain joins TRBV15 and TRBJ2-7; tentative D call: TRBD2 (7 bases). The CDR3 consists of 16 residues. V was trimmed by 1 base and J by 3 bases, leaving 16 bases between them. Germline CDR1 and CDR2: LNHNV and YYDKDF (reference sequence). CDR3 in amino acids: CATSRVRGGMGYEQYF. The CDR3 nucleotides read TGTGCCACCAGCAGAGTACGCGGGGGCATGGGCTACGAGCAGTACTTC.

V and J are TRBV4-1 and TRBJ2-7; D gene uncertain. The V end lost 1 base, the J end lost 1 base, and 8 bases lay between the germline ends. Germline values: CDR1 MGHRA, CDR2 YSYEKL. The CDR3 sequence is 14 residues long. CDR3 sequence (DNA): TGCGCCAGCAGCCAAGGTGAAAGGTCCTACGAGCAGTACTTC. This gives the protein CASSQGERSYEQYF.

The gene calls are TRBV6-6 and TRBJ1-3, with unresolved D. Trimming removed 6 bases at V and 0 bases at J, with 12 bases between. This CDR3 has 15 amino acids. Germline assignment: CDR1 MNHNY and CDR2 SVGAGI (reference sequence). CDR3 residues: CASRSWVVSGNTIYF. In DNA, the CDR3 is TGTGCCAGCAGGTCGTGGGTAGTCTCTGGAAACACCATATATTTT.